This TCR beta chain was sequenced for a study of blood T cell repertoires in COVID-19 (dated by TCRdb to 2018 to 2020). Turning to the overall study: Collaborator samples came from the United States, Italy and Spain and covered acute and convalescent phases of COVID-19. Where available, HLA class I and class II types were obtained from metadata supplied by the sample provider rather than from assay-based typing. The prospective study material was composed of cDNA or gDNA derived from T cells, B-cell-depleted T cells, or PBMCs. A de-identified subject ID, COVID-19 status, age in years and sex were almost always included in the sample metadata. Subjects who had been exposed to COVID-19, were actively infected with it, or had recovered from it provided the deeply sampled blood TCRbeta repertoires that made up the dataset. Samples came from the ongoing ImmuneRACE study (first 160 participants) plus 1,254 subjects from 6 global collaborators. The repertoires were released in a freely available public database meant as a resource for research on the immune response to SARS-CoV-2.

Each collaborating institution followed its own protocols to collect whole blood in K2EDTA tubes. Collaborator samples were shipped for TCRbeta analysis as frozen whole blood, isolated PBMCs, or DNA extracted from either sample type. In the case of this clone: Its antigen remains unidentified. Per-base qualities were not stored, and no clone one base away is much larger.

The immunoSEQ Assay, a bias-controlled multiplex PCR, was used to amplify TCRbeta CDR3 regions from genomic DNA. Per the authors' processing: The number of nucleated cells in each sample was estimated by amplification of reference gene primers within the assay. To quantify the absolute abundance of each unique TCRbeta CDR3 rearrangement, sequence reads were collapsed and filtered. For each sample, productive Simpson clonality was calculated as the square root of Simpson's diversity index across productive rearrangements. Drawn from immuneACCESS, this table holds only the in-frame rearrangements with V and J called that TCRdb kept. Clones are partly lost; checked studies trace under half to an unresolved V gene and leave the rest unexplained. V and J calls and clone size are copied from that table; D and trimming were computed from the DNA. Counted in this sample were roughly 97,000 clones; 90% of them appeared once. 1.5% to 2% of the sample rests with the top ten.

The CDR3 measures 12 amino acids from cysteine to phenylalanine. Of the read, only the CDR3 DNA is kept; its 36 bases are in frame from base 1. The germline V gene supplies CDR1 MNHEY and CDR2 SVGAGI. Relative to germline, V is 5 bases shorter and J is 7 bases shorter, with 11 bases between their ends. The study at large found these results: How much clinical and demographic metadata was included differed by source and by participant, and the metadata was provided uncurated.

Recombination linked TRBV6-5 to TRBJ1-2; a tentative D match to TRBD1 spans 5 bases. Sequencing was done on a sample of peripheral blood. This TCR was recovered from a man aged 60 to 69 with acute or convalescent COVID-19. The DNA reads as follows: TGTGCCAGCAGTCCAGGGTATATTGGCTACACCTTC. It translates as CASSPGYIGYTF.